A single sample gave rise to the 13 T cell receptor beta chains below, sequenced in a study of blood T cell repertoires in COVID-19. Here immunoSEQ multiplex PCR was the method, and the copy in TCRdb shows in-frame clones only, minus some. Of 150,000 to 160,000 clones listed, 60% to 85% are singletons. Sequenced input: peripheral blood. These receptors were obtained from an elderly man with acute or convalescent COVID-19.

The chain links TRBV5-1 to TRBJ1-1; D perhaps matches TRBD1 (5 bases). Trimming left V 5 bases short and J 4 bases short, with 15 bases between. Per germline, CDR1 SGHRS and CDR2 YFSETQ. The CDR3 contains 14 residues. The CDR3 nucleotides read TGCGCCAGCAGTGTGCAGGGAGGAGGCACTGAAGCTTTCTTT. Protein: CASSVQGGGTEAFF.

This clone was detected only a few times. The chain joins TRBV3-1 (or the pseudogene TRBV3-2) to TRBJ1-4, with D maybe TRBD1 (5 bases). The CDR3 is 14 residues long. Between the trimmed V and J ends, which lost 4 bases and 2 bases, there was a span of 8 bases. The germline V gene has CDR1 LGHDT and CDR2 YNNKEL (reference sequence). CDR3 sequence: CASSPQATNEKLFF. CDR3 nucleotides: TGTGCCAGCAGCCCACAGGCCACTAATGAAAAACTGTTTTTT.

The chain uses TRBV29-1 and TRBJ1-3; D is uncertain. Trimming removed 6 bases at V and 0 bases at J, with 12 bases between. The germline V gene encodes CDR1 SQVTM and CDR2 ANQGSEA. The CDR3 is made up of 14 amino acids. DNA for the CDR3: TGCAGCGTCTCCGGACTGAGCTCTGGAAACACCATATATTTT. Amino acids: CSVSGLSSGNTIYF. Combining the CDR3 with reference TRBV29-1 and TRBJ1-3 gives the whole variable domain SAVISQKPSRDICQRGTSLTIQCQVDSQVTMMFWYRQQPGQSLTLIATANQGSEATYESGFVIDKFPISRPNLTFSTLTVSNMSPEDSSIYLCSVSGLSSGNTIYFGEGSWLTVV.

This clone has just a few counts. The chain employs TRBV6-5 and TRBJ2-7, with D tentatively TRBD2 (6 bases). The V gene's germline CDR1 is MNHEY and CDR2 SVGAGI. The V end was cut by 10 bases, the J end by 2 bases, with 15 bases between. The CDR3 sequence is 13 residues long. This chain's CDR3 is CAIRGTHAYEQYV. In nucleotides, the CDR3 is TGTGCCATCCGGGGGACCCACGCCTACGAGCAGTACGTC.

For the CDR3, the DNA is TGTGCCAGCAGTTACTCGACGTACGGCGGGGACTTCACAGATACGCAGTATTTT. Amino acid sequence: CASSYSTYGGDFTDTQYF. The rearrangement links TRBV6-2 or TRBV6-3 to TRBJ2-3; a weak D match, TRBD2 (6 bases). The CDR3 length is 18 residues. CDR1 MNHEY and CDR2 SVGEGT come from the germline V gene. V was clipped by 0 bases and J by 2 bases, with 18 bases between them.

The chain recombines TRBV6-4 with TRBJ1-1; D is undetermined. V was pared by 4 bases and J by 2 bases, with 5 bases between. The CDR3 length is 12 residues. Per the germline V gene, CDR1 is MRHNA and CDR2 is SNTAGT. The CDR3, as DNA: TGTGCCAGCAGTGGCGTTAACACTGAAGCTTTCTTT. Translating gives CASSGVNTEAFF.

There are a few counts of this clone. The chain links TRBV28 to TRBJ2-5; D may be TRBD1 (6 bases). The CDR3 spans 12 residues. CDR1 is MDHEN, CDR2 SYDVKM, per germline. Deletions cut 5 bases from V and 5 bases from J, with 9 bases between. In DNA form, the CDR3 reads TGTGCCAGCAGTGGGGACACGGAGACCCAGTACTTC. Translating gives CASSGDTETQYF.

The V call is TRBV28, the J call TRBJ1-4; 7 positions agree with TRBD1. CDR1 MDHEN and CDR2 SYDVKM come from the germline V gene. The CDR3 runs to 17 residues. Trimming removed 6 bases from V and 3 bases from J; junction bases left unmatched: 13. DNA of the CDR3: TGTGCCAGCAGGCAGGGGGTTTGGGCAGGGTCTAATGAAAAACTGTTTTTT. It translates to CASRQGVWAGSNEKLFF.

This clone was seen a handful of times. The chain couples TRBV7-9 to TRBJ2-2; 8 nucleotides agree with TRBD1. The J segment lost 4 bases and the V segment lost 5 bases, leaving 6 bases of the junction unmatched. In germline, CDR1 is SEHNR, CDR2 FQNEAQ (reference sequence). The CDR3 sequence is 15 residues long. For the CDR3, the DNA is TGTGCCAGCAGCCGCACAGGGGGTTTCACCGGGGAGCTGTTTTTT. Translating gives CASSRTGGFTGELFF.

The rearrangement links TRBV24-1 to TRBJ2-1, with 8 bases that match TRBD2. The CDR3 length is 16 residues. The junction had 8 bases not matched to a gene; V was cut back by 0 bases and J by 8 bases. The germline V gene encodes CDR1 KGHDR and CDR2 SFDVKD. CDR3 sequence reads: CATSDLRTGGRDEQFF. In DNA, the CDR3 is TGTGCCACCAGTGATTTGAGAACGGGGGGGAGAGATGAGCAGTTCTTC.

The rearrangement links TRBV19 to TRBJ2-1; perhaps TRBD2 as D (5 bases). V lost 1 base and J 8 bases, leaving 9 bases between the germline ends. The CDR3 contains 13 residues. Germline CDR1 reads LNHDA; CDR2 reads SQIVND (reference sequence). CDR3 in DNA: TGTGCCAGTAGTATAGGGGGAGTGTATGAGCAGTTCTTC. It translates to CASSIGGVYEQFF. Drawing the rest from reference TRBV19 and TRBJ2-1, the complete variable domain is DGGITQSPKYLFRKEGQNVTLSCEQNLNHDAMYWYRQDPGQGLRLIYYSQIVNDFQKGDIAEGYSVSREKKESFPLTVTSAQKNPTAFYLCASSIGGVYEQFFGPGTRLTVL.

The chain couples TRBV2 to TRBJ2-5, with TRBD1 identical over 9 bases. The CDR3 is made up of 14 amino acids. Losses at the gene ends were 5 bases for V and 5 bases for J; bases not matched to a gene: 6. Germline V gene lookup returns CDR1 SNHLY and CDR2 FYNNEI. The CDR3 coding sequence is TGTGCCAGCAGTAACAGGGGGCGCAGGGAGACCCAGTACTTC. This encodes CASSNRGRRETQYF.

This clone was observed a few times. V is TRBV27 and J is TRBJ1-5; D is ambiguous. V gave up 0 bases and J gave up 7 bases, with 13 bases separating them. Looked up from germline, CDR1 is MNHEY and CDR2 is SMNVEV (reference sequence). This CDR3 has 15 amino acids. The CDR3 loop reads CASSLSAGAGQPQHF. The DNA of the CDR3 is TGTGCCAGCAGTTTATCGGCGGGTGCAGGCCAGCCCCAGCATTTT.